The entry below gives a single TCR beta chain sequence along with its context. Its antigen remains unidentified. Samples of blood were obtained at baseline, on cycle 4 day 1, and on cycle 7 day 1. The data stem from a study of OX40 agonist ivuxolimab in advanced cancers. Study-wide findings and caveats: Doses of 0.1 to 3.0 mg/kg were accompanied by clonal expansion of CD4+ and CD8+ blood T cells by week 6. Among the lowest levels of clonal expansion were found in partial responders at 0.1-3.0 mg/kg.

Clones were read by immunoSEQ multiplex PCR, and TCRdb kept only the in-frame ones, dropping some. The sample yields over 60,000 clones, about 85% seen once. CDR3 length equals 13 residues. Trimming pared 5 bases from V and 6 bases from J, leaving 13 bases between. Germline V lookup: CDR1 SGHVS, CDR2 FQNEAQ. The TCR originated in an adult with an advanced solid tumor such as melanoma, head and neck, liver or kidney cancer. The gene calls are TRBV7-8 and TRBJ1-2; tentatively, D is TRBD1 (5 bases). Sample: CD4+ or CD8+ T cells sorted from blood, taken in a trial of the OX40 agonist ivuxolimab. The CDR3 sequence: CASSLAGVHGYTF. The CDR3 coding sequence is TGTGCCAGCAGCCTCGCGGGGGTCCATGGCTACACCTTC.